Following are 18 T cell receptor beta chains from one sample sequenced in a study of response to subunit inactivated influenza vaccine. TCRdb re-called the RT-PCR reads with MiXCR, one entry per CDR3 protein. The data contain 500,000 to 650,000 distinct CDR3 sequences, less than 8% of them singletons. Material: PBMCs from blood, obtained around 25 months after vaccination. The receptors stem from a man between 50 and 69 years old who received an inactivated influenza vaccine.

The chain carries TRBV6-2 or TRBV6-3 and TRBJ2-1; D is possibly TRBD2 (7 bases). This CDR3 comprises 15 residues. Germline V gene sequence: CDR1 MNHEY, CDR2 SVGEGT. Trimming removed 8 bases at V and 4 bases at J, with 18 bases between. The CDR3 protein is CASLREGGKYNEQFF. CDR3 coding DNA: TGTGCCAGCCTCAGGGAGGGGGGAAAGTACAATGAGCAGTTCTTC.

The chain couples TRBV2 to TRBJ1-2, with 9 bases matching TRBD1. The V segment lost 7 bases and the J segment 4 bases; nucleotides outside the gene matches: 7. The CDR3 extends over 14 amino acids. In germline, CDR1 is SNHLY, CDR2 FYNNEI. DNA for the CDR3: TGTGCCAGCATGGGGACAGGGATTGCCTATGGCTACACCTTC. Protein product: CASMGTGIAYGYTF.

This clonotype turned up a few times. J is TRBJ1-1 and V is TRBV12-3 or TRBV12-4, with no clear D. CDR3 size: 14 residues. V was pared by 6 bases and J by 1 base, with 12 bases between. The DNA for the CDR3 is TGTGCCAGCAGGACTTCAGTGCGGAACACTGAAGCTTTCTTT. It specifies CASRTSVRNTEAFF.

The chain is built from TRBV5-1 and TRBJ2-7; D possibly uses TRBD1 or TRBD2 (5 bases each). The CDR3 runs 18 residues. Germline CDR1 reads SGHRS; CDR2 reads YFSETQ. V lost 3 bases and J lost 0, with 22 bases in between. CDR3 DNA sequence: TGCGCCAGCAGCTCCTCTTGGGGGAGCAGCGGAAGCTCCTACGAGCAGTACTTC. Translation gives CASSSSWGSSGSSYEQYF. Complete variable domain (other parts from reference TRBV5-1 and TRBJ2-7): KAGVTQTPRYLIKTRGQQVTLSCSPISGHRSVSWYQQTPGQGLQFLFEYFSETQRNKGNFPGRFSGRQFSNSRSEMNVSTLELGDSALYLCASSSSWGSSGSSYEQYFGPGTRLTVT.

The chain couples TRBV11-2 to TRBJ2-7; the D gene is possibly TRBD1 (6 bases). From germline, CDR1 is SGHAT and CDR2 FQNNGV. This CDR3 has 14 residues. The germline V and J ends were trimmed by 2 bases and 4 bases, with 12 bases remaining between them. The CDR3 sequence is CASSLNSGEYEQYF. The CDR3 region has the DNA TGTGCCAGCAGCTTAAATTCAGGGGAATACGAGCAGTACTTC.

This clonotype has a count of ten or more. The V gene is TRBV18, the J gene TRBJ2-1; a weak D match, TRBD1 (6 bases). In germline, CDR1 is KGHSH, CDR2 LQKENI. This CDR3 has 14 amino acids. Trimming shortened V by 2 bases and J by 2 bases, and 7 bases separated the two germline ends. In nucleotides, the CDR3 is TGTGCCAGCTCACCAGGACAGCCCTACAATGAGCAGTTCTTC. It specifies CASSPGQPYNEQFF.

Of note for this clonotype: Relative to the germline gene, one junction end is altered; a read error may explain this. The genes are TRBV27 and TRBJ2-6, with D possibly TRBD2 on 5 matching bases. Germline V gene sequence: CDR1 MNHEY, CDR2 SMNVEV (reference sequence). The CDR3 has 16 residues. As DNA, the CDR3 is TGTGCCAGCAGTTTTCGGGCGGGCTCTTGGGCCAACGTCCTGACTTTC. It specifies CASSFRAGSWANVLTF.

This clonotype appeared a few times. The rearrangement joins TRBV4-3 to TRBJ2-1; a weak D match, TRBD2 (5 bases). The V end was cut by 4 bases, the J end by 2 bases, with 18 bases between. The CDR3 has 17 amino acids. The germline gives CDR1 LGHNA, CDR2 YSLEER. CDR3 DNA: TGCGCCAGCAGCCCAGCTGGGAGCAGGAGCACCTACAATGAGCAGTTCTTC. It yields the protein CASSPAGSRSTYNEQFF.

V is TRBV7-8 and J is TRBJ2-7, with TRBD2 identical over 10 bases. V dropped 5 bases and J dropped 7; count of bases not matched to a gene: 11. The CDR3 contains 15 residues. Germline V gene sequence: CDR1 SGHVS, CDR2 FQNEAQ. Here the CDR3 DNA reads TGTGCCAGCAGCGCTAGCGGGAGCCATCGGGGAGAGCAGTACTTC. Translating it yields CASSASGSHRGEQYF. The full variable domain, its missing parts supplied by reference TRBV7-8 and TRBJ2-7, is GAGVSQSPRYKVAKRGQDVALRCDPISGHVSLFWYQQALGQGPEFLTYFQNEAQLDKSGLPSDRFFAERPEGSVSTLKIQRTQQEDSAVYLCASSASGSHRGEQYFGPGTRLTVT.

The chain uses TRBV7-9 and TRBJ2-7; no clear D. V was clipped by 7 bases and J by 5 bases, with 15 bases between them. Per the germline V gene, CDR1 is SEHNR and CDR2 is FQNEAQ (reference sequence). The CDR3 consists of 13 residues. The CDR3 coding sequence is TGTGCCAGCACCTTGACTTACGGAAACGAGCAGTACTTC. Its translation is CASTLTYGNEQYF.

The CDR3 region has the DNA TGTGCCAGCACTCGGACTTTGGACACTGAAGCTTTCTTT. This encodes CASTRTLDTEAFF. The V gene is TRBV12-3 or TRBV12-4, the J gene TRBJ1-1; D is unclear. Trimming left V 7 bases short and J 3 bases short, with 12 bases between. This CDR3 is built from 13 residues.

This clonotype was seen only a few times. The chain links TRBV23-1 to TRBJ2-1; D gene ambiguous. TRBV23-1 is noted as an ORF with a role that remains uncertain. V dropped 5 bases and J dropped 10 bases, with 6 bases sitting between them. The CDR3 runs 10 residues. CDR3 sequence (DNA): TGCGCCAGCAGTGCCCCCGAGCAGTTCTTC. Encoded protein: CASSAPEQFF.

This clonotype was seen only a few times. The chain has TRBV2 and TRBJ2-1; TRBD2 might be the D (6 bases). The CDR3 runs 15 residues. Germline lookup yields CDR1 SNHLY and CDR2 FYNNEI. V shed 2 bases and J shed 7 bases, with 15 bases lying between them. The CDR3, as DNA: TGTGCCAGCAGTGAATACCGACTAGGCGGGAATGAGCAGTTCTTC. Its protein is CASSEYRLGGNEQFF.

The chain combines TRBV24-1 with TRBJ2-2, with 13 bases matching TRBD2. Trimming cost V 6 bases and J 2 bases; bases outside gene matches: 5. Germline V lookup: CDR1 KGHDR, CDR2 SFDVKD. CDR3 length: 17 residues. The CDR3 region has the DNA TGTGCCACCAGTCGGACTAGCGGGAGTTCAAACACCGGGGAGCTGTTTTTT. Its translation is CATSRTSGSSNTGELFF.

This clonotype was picked up a small number of times. The rearrangement uses TRBV11-2 and TRBJ2-5; 7 positions match TRBD1. The CDR3 consists of 14 residues. With V trimmed by 6 bases and J by 2 bases, 6 bases remained unmatched. The germline V gene has CDR1 SGHAT and CDR2 FQNNGV. The CDR3 coding sequence is TGTGCCAGCAGTCATACAGGGGCGCAAGAGACCCAGTACTTC. Its protein is CASSHTGAQETQYF.

This clonotype showed up many times. This sequence joins TRBV20-1 and TRBJ2-1; TRBD2 matches at 12 bases. Per the germline V gene, CDR1 is DFQATT and CDR2 is SNEGSKA (reference sequence). V was pared by 6 bases and J by 3 bases, with 6 bases of the junction left unmatched. The CDR3 totals 15 residues. The CDR3 region has the DNA TGCAGTGCGAAACTAGCGGGGGGCCGCTACAATGAGCAGTTCTTC. Residues: CSAKLAGGRYNEQFF.

The rearrangement links TRBV6-1 to TRBJ1-1; possible D gene TRBD1, 5 bases. CDR3 length: 13 residues. Trimming shortened V by 6 bases and J by 13 bases, and 21 bases separated the two germline ends. The germline CDR1 and CDR2 sequences are MNHNS and SASEGT. CDR3 protein: CASSLGLSTRGFF. The CDR3 nucleotides read TGTGCCAGCAGCCTGGGACTCTCAACTCGAGGTTTCTTT.

This clonotype has a handful of counts. The chain couples TRBV7-9 to TRBJ1-1, with 9 bases lining up with TRBD1. Losses at the gene ends were 5 bases for V and 4 bases for J; bases not matched to a gene: 11. The CDR3 sequence is 16 residues long. From germline, CDR1 is SEHNR and CDR2 FQNEAQ (reference sequence). CDR3 residues: CASSKPGTGFSTEAFF. CDR3 DNA: TGTGCCAGCAGCAAACCCGGGACAGGGTTTTCCACTGAAGCTTTCTTT. Using reference TRBV7-9 and TRBJ1-1 for the parts outside the CDR3, the full variable domain is DTGVSQNPRHKITKRGQNVTFRCDPISEHNRLYWYRQTLGQGPEFLTYFQNEAQLEKSRLLSDRFSAERPKGSFSTLEIQRTEQGDSAMYLCASSKPGTGFSTEAFFGQGTRLTVV.